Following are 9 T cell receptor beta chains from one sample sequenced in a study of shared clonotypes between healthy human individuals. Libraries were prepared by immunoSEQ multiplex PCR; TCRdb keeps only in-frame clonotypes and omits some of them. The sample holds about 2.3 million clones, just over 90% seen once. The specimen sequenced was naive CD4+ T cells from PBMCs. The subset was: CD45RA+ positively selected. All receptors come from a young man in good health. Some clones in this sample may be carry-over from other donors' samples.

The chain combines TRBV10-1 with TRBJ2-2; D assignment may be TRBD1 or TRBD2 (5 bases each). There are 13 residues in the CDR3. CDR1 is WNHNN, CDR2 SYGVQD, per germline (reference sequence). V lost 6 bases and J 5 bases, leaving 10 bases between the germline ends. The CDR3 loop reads CASRPEGTGELFF. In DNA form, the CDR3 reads TGCGCCAGCAGGCCCGAGGGGACCGGGGAGCTGTTTTTT.

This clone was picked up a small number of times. The CDR3 nucleotides are TGCGCCAGCAGAGCCGAGGGCTATGGCTACACCTTC. Protein sequence: CASRAEGYGYTF. The chain has TRBV5-1 and TRBJ1-2; D remains unclear. Per the germline V gene, CDR1 is SGHRS and CDR2 is YFSETQ. The CDR3 extends over 12 amino acids. The V end lost 5 bases, the J end lost 4 bases, and 9 bases lay between the germline ends.

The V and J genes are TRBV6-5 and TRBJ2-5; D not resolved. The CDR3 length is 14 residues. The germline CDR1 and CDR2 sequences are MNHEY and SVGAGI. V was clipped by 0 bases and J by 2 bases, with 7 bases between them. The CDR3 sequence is CASSYSALQETQYF. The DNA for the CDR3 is TGTGCCAGCAGTTACTCTGCACTTCAAGAGACCCAGTACTTC.

CDR3 sequence reads: CASTAETGNTIYF. In DNA, the CDR3 is TGTGCCAGCACTGCCGAGACTGGAAACACCATATATTTT. This chain joins TRBV2 and TRBJ1-3; D gene uncertain. V was clipped by 7 bases and J by 2 bases, with 9 bases between them. The CDR3 loop spans 13 amino acids. The germline V gene has CDR1 SNHLY and CDR2 FYNNEI.

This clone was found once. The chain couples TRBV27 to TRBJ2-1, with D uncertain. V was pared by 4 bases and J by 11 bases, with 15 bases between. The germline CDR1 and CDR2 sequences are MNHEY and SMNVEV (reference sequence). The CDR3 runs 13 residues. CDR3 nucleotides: TGTGCCAGCAGTTCACTCGAGCTTGAAAAGCAGTTCTTC. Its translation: CASSSLELEKQFF.

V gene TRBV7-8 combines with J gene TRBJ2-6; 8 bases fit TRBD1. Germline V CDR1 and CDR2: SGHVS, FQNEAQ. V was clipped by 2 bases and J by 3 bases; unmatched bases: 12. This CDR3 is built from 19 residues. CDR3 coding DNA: TGTGCCAGCAGCTTAATGTCGTTTCAGGGGGCGCTTGGGGCCAACGTCCTGACTTTC. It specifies CASSLMSFQGALGANVLTF.

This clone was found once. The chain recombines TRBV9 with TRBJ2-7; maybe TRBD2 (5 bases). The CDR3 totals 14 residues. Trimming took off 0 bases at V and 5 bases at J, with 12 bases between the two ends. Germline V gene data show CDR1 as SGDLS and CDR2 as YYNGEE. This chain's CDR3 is CASSVEVSDNEQYF. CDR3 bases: TGTGCCAGCAGCGTAGAGGTTAGCGACAACGAGCAGTACTTC. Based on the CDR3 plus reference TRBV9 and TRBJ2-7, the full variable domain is DSGVTQTPKHLITATGQRVTLRCSPRSGDLSVYWYQQSLDQGLQFLIQYYNGEERAKGNILERFSAQQFPDLHSELNLSSLELGDSALYFCASSVEVSDNEQYFGPGTRLTVT.

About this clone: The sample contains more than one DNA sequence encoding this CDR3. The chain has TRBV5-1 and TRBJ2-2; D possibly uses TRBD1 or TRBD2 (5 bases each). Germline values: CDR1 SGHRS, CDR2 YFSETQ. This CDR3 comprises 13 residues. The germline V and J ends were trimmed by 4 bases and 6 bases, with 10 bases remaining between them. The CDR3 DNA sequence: TGCGCCAGCAGCGGGCAGGGAGCCGGGGAGCTGTTTTTT. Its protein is CASSGQGAGELFF.

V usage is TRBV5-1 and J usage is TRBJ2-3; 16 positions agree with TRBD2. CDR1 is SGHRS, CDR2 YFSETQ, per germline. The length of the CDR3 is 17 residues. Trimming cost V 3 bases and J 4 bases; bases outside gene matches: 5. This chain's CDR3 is CASSSGTSGRAADTQYF. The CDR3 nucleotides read TGCGCCAGCAGCTCGGGGACTAGCGGGAGGGCCGCAGATACGCAGTATTTT.